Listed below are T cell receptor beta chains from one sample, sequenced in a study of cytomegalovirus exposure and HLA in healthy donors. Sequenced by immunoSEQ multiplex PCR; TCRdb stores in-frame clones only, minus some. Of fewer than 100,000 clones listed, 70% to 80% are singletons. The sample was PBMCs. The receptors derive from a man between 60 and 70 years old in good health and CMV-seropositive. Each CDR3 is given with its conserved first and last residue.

cdr3_aa: CASRKEGQGASMGVNTEAFF
v_call: TRBV21-1
j_call: TRBJ1-1

cdr3_aa: CASSPTADGGYTF
v_call: TRBV18
j_call: TRBJ1-2

cdr3_aa: CASSSRRTSGGTDTQYF
v_call: TRBV19
j_call: TRBJ2-3

cdr3_aa: CASSQKEGYTEQYF
v_call: TRBV6-5
j_call: TRBJ2-7

cdr3_aa: CASSLEGPGNSPGSYEQYF
v_call: TRBV5-1
j_call: TRBJ2-7

cdr3_aa: CASSYDRVSYNEQFF
v_call: TRBV5-1
j_call: TRBJ2-1

cdr3_aa: CASTRTSFRNIQYF
v_call: TRBV6-1
j_call: TRBJ2-4

cdr3_aa: CASSRQPPTTNEKLFF
v_call: TRBV5-5
j_call: TRBJ1-4

cdr3_aa: CASSIRGTGPMNYGYTF
v_call: TRBV19
j_call: TRBJ1-2

cdr3_aa: CASSAAEGVIYNEQFF
v_call: TRBV9
j_call: TRBJ2-1

cdr3_aa: CAWRGGQGAHEQYF
v_call: TRBV30
j_call: TRBJ2-7

cdr3_aa: CASRQTGTFDYGYTF
v_call: TRBV6-5
j_call: TRBJ1-2

cdr3_aa: CATSRVLTGQGNEQYF
v_call: TRBV15
j_call: TRBJ2-7

cdr3_aa: CASSRVASGNTGELFF
v_call: TRBV13
j_call: TRBJ2-2

cdr3_aa: CASLQGLSEKLFF
v_call: TRBV28
j_call: TRBJ1-4

cdr3_aa: CASTNRRVVLTEAFF
v_call: TRBV5-6
j_call: TRBJ1-1

cdr3_aa: CASSYRDSTTGELFF
v_call: TRBV5-1
j_call: TRBJ2-2

cdr3_aa: CASSLAVTGTYEQYF
v_call: TRBV5-1
j_call: TRBJ2-7

cdr3_aa: CASSSNRLTGELFF
v_call: TRBV7-3
j_call: TRBJ2-2

cdr3_aa: CASSLGGQAYNEQFF
v_call: TRBV5-1
j_call: TRBJ2-1

cdr3_aa: CASSPPVARNIQYF
v_call: TRBV18
j_call: TRBJ2-4

cdr3_aa: CASSLGASGETQYF
v_call: TRBV7-3
j_call: TRBJ2-5

cdr3_aa: CASSVRATGTNYGYTF
v_call: TRBV2
j_call: TRBJ1-2

cdr3_aa: CASRTIGLAGDEQFF
v_call: TRBV6-1
j_call: TRBJ2-1

cdr3_aa: CASSFSAGSYEQYF
v_call: TRBV28
j_call: TRBJ2-7

cdr3_aa: CASGSTTGRSGYTF
v_call: TRBV12-5
j_call: TRBJ1-2

cdr3_aa: CASSSRDYGYTF
v_call: TRBV5-4
j_call: TRBJ1-2

cdr3_aa: CASSLGSGNQPQHF
v_call: TRBV5-1
j_call: TRBJ1-5

cdr3_aa: CATRDTLGGDTGELFF
v_call: TRBV10-3
j_call: TRBJ2-2

cdr3_aa: CASSQARLAAGNEQFF
v_call: TRBV4-2
j_call: TRBJ2-1

cdr3_aa: CASSLSRWNGELYF
v_call: TRBV5-1
j_call: TRBJ2-7

cdr3_aa: CASSSPGGPGPDTQYF
v_call: TRBV7-2
j_call: TRBJ2-3

cdr3_aa: CSVEDPGDSYYEQYF
v_call: TRBV29-1
j_call: TRBJ2-7

cdr3_aa: CASSRTGRNTGELFF
v_call: TRBV7-2
j_call: TRBJ2-2

cdr3_aa: CASSYSGDSYGYTF
v_call: TRBV6-6
j_call: TRBJ1-2

cdr3_aa: CASRSGPYNSPLHF
v_call: TRBV2
j_call: TRBJ1-6

cdr3_aa: CASSLTVSMNEQFF
v_call: TRBV28
j_call: TRBJ2-1

cdr3_aa: CASSIKVATDTQYF
v_call: TRBV19
j_call: TRBJ2-3

cdr3_aa: CSVHGTAYGYTF
v_call: TRBV29-1
j_call: TRBJ1-2

cdr3_aa: CASNPGGAGELFF
v_call: TRBV11-2
j_call: TRBJ2-2